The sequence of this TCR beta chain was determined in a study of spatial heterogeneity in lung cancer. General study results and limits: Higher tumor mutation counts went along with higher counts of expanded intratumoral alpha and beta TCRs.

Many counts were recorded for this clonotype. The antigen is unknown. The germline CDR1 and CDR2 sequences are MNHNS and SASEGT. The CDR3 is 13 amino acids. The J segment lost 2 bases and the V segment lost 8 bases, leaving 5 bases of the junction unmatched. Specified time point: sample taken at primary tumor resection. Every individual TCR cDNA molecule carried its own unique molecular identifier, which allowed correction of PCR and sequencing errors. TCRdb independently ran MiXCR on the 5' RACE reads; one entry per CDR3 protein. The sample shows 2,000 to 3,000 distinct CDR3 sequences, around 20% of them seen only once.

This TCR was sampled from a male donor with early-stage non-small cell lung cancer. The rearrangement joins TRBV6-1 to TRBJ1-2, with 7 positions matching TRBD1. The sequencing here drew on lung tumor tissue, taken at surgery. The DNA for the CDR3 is TGTGCCAGCTTCGGGACAGTAAACTATGGCTACACCTTC. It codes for CASFGTVNYGYTF.